This record covers a single T cell receptor beta chain. Its antigen is currently not known. No base quality values were provided; no much bigger clone lies one nucleotide off. The data derive from a study of graft-versus-host responses after intestinal transplantation (dated by TCRdb to the early 2020s). Regarding the study in general: Multivisceral, liver-intestinal, or isolated intestinal transplants were received by the recipients. A cohort of about two dozen intestinal transplant recipients, including one retransplant, was enrolled, and a few patients lacking pretransplant specimens were excluded. Samples from a few later patients were sequenced in-house on an Illumina MiSeq with MiXCR processing rather than by the commercial service. Donor T cell macrochimerism was defined as a peak of at least 4% donor T cells among recipient peripheral blood mononuclear cells. Anti-thymocyte globulin induction was given to all recipients, followed by maintenance tacrolimus and steroids for two to four years. Graft-versus-host and host-versus-graft alloreactive T cell clones were tracked in the graft, circulation and bone marrow after intestinal transplantation using bulk TCR-beta CDR3 sequencing. Alloreactive clones were identified by sequencing pre-transplant mixed lymphocyte reaction products and comparing these products with unstimulated pre-transplant donor and recipient T cells. Study-level results and caveats: Conclusions were limited by the relatively low number and heterogeneity of intestinal transplant patients. In the allografts of patients with donor T cell macrochimerism, GvH to HvG T cell clonal ratios were high. Early after transplant, declines in HvG clones were associated with peak levels of circulating GvH clones. GvH clones were detected in recipient bone marrow, and some appeared earlier in ileal mucosa or blood, consistent with an intestinal mucosal origin.

The CDR3 has 14 amino acids, counting the end cysteine and phenylalanine. Of the read, only the CDR3 DNA is kept; its 42 bases are in frame from base 1. The junction shows trimming of 6 bases on V and 4 bases on J, and the gene matches do not reach 7 bases of it. Per the germline V gene, SGHAT is the CDR1 and FQNNGV is the CDR2. Library method: the immunoSEQ multiplex PCR assay. For most patients, genomic DNA was isolated using the Qiagen DNeasy Blood and Tissue Kit and was shipped frozen to Adaptive Biotechnologies for TCR sequencing. For most patients, high-throughput TCR-beta CDR3 sequencing of genomic DNA was performed by Adaptive Biotechnologies. The study's own analysis went as follows. TCR sequencing data for around 19 patients were retrieved from Adaptive's ImmunoSEQ software; three other patients were processed with MiXCR and VDJtools. CD4 versus CD8 sorting errors were corrected by removing sequences found in both subsets at a frequency ratio below 5:1. CDR3 nucleotide sequences shared between donor and recipient were removed because the origin of such sequences could not be assigned. To count as alloreactive, a clone needed at least 2-fold expansion over unstimulated cells and a minimum CFSE-low frequency of 0.002% (template counts) or 0.001% (read counts). Clones were considered mappable if detected in sequenced pre-transplant spleen, lymph node, or MLR CFSE-low populations of the donor or recipient. Cumulative frequency of alloreactive clones was calculated as a percentage of all sequences weighted by copy number. As stored in TCRdb, this immuneACCESS dataset retains in-frame rearrangements with V and J assigned. A fraction of the clones does not appear; measured against another copy, unresolved V genes explain less than half of the discrepancy, and the remainder lacks a known reason. Clonal size and the V and J genes are those of that table, whereas D and trimming came from the DNA. In all, the sample holds about 97,000 clones, and roughly nine tenths of those were seen once. The biggest ten clones account for approximately 0.17% of the sample.

Sample time point, as interpreted from the label and publication: cells obtained before transplantation from donor or recipient. CD3+CD4+ and CD3+CD8+ populations were FACS-sorted from unstimulated pre-transplant donor and recipient cells taken from spleen or lymph nodes. Sample: unstimulated CD4+ T cells sorted from spleen or lymph node cells, taken before transplant. This TCR derives from a human donor who was the organ donor for an intestinal transplant. The V and J segments used are TRBV11-2 and TRBJ1-2, and 8 bases in between align with TRBD1. The DNA sequence is TGTGCCAGCAGGGGGACAGGAACTATCTATGGCTACACCTTC. Its translation reads: CASRGTGTIYGYTF.